The rows below give T cell receptor beta chains drawn from one sample of a study of Tregs in tolerant kidney transplant recipients. The assay was immunoSEQ multiplex PCR, and TCRdb's table has in-frame clones only and misses some. The profile shows approximately 93,000 clones, 93% of them singletons. The sample was CD4+ T cells from blood, taken before the transplant. The receptors were sampled from a human donor who received a combined kidney and bone marrow transplant. Each CDR3 is given with its conserved first and last residue. D genes are given only for firm matches. Size values are once, few and many counts, or a class for expanded clones, and some rows have none.

V gene: TRBV7-2; J gene: TRBJ1-4; clone size: NA; D gene: NA; CDR3 DNA: TGTGCCAGCAGCTTAGTTGGGGGCACTAATGAAAAACTGTTTTTT; CDR3 protein: CASSLVGGTNEKLFF
V gene: TRBV5-1; J gene: TRBJ1-1; clone size: NA; D gene: TRBD1; CDR3 DNA: TGCGCCAGCAGCAGCTACAGGGGTATTGACACTGAAGCTTTCTTT; CDR3 protein: CASSSYRGIDTEAFF
V gene: TRBV30; J gene: TRBJ2-7; clone size: NA; D gene: NA; CDR3 DNA: TGTGCCTGGAGTGGACCGGGACAAGAATACGAGCAGTACTTC; CDR3 protein: CAWSGPGQEYEQYF
V gene: TRBV5-5; J gene: TRBJ2-3; clone size: NA; D gene: TRBD2; CDR3 DNA: TGTGCCAGCAGCTTGGGACTAGCGGGGAGAAGCACAGATACGCAGTATTTT; CDR3 protein: CASSLGLAGRSTDTQYF
V gene: TRBV15; J gene: TRBJ1-6; clone size: NA; D gene: NA; CDR3 DNA: TGTGCCACCAGCAGTCGGACAGCGGGGAATTCACCCCTCCACTTT; CDR3 protein: CATSSRTAGNSPLHF
V gene: TRBV6-1; J gene: TRBJ2-5; clone size: NA; D gene: NA; CDR3 DNA: TGTGCCAGCACACTGCGTGAACAAGAGACCCAGTACTTC; CDR3 protein: CASTLREQETQYF
V gene: TRBV5-4; J gene: TRBJ2-1; clone size: once; D gene: NA; CDR3 DNA: TGTGCCAGCAGGCGCGGCGACAGCTCCTACAATGAGCAGTTCTTC; CDR3 protein: CASRRGDSSYNEQFF
V gene: TRBV30; J gene: TRBJ2-7; clone size: NA; D gene: TRBD2; CDR3 DNA: TGTGCCTGGAGTGTAGCGGGAGGAGCCGAGCAGTACTTC; CDR3 protein: CAWSVAGGAEQYF
V gene: TRBV5-6; J gene: TRBJ1-1; clone size: NA; D gene: NA; CDR3 DNA: TGTGCCAGCAGCCCCGGTTGGGCCACTGAAGCTTTCTTT; CDR3 protein: CASSPGWATEAFF
V gene: TRBV19; J gene: TRBJ1-2; clone size: once; D gene: NA; CDR3 DNA: TGTGCCAGTAGTATAACAGGGTCGGATGGCTACACCTTC; CDR3 protein: CASSITGSDGYTF
V gene: TRBV10-3; J gene: TRBJ2-3; clone size: NA; D gene: TRBD2; CDR3 DNA: TGTGCCATCGCTAGCGGAGATACGCAGTATTTT; CDR3 protein: CAIASGDTQYF
V gene: TRBV20-1; J gene: TRBJ2-1; clone size: NA; D gene: TRBD2; CDR3 DNA: TGCAGTGCTGGGGACTATTATGGGCAGTTCTTC; CDR3 protein: CSAGDYYGQFF
V gene: TRBV2; J gene: TRBJ1-4; clone size: few; D gene: TRBD1; CDR3 DNA: TGTGCCAGCAGCCGGACAGGAAAGGGCCTTAATGAAAAACTGTTTTTT; CDR3 protein: CASSRTGKGLNEKLFF
V gene: TRBV4-2; J gene: TRBJ2-7; clone size: NA; D gene: NA; CDR3 DNA: TGTGCCAGCAGCTTGGGACTGTCCTTTTACGAGCAGTACTTC; CDR3 protein: CASSLGLSFYEQYF
V gene: TRBV5-6; J gene: TRBJ2-1; clone size: NA; D gene: TRBD1; CDR3 DNA: TGTGCCAGCAGCCCCCGGGACAGAGACTACAATGAGCAGTTCTTC; CDR3 protein: CASSPRDRDYNEQFF
V gene: TRBV2; J gene: TRBJ2-3; clone size: NA; D gene: TRBD2; CDR3 DNA: TGTGCCAGGTCCCTAGCGGGGGTTAAAGATACGCAGTATTTT; CDR3 protein: CARSLAGVKDTQYF
V gene: TRBV2; J gene: TRBJ2-3; clone size: NA; D gene: NA; CDR3 DNA: TGTGCCAGCAGTCCTGCGGGGTTTCCCACAGATACGCAGTATTTT; CDR3 protein: CASSPAGFPTDTQYF
V gene: TRBV7-9; J gene: TRBJ1-1; clone size: NA; D gene: TRBD1; CDR3 DNA: TGTGCCAGCAGCGCCCAGGGGGGGAACACTGAAGCTTTCTTT; CDR3 protein: CASSAQGGNTEAFF
V gene: TRBV10-3; J gene: TRBJ2-1; clone size: once; D gene: TRBD1; CDR3 DNA: TGTGCCATCAGGGATTCGACAGGGTACAATGAGCAGTTCTTC; CDR3 protein: CAIRDSTGYNEQFF
V gene: TRBV7-2; J gene: TRBJ2-7; clone size: NA; D gene: NA; CDR3 DNA: TGTGCCAGCAGCTTTCGCAGGGGCCACGAGCAGTACTTC; CDR3 protein: CASSFRRGHEQYF
V gene: TRBV7-2; J gene: TRBJ1-3; clone size: NA; D gene: NA; CDR3 DNA: TGTGCCAGCAGCCCTTACAGCCAAAAAGTCCCTGGAAACACCATATATTTT; CDR3 protein: CASSPYSQKVPGNTIYF
V gene: TRBV11-2; J gene: TRBJ2-5; clone size: NA; D gene: TRBD2; CDR3 DNA: TGTGCCAGCAACAAAGGGCGGGGGGGCCGGGAGACCCAGTACTTC; CDR3 protein: CASNKGRGGRETQYF
V gene: TRBV6-5; J gene: TRBJ2-7; clone size: NA; D gene: NA; CDR3 DNA: TGTGCCAGCAGTTGGAGTAGGCTATCCTCGTACGAGCAGTACTTC; CDR3 protein: CASSWSRLSSYEQYF
V gene: TRBV2; J gene: TRBJ2-5; clone size: once; D gene: TRBD1; CDR3 DNA: TGTGCCAGCAGTAACAGGGGTATCGCCCAGTACTTC; CDR3 protein: CASSNRGIAQYF
V gene: TRBV5-4; J gene: TRBJ2-2; clone size: NA; D gene: NA; CDR3 DNA: TGTGCCAGCAGCCAAGACTGGGCCGGGGAGCTGTTTTTT; CDR3 protein: CASSQDWAGELFF
V gene: TRBV6-5; J gene: TRBJ1-1; clone size: NA; D gene: NA; CDR3 DNA: TGTGCCAGCAGTGAATGGACAGAATACGAAGCTTTCTTT; CDR3 protein: CASSEWTEYEAFF
V gene: TRBV4-2; J gene: TRBJ2-1; clone size: NA; D gene: NA; CDR3 DNA: TGTGCCAGCAGCCAAGTGTTCGCGGGGAATAACAATGAGCAGTTCTTC; CDR3 protein: CASSQVFAGNNNEQFF
V gene: TRBV11-3; J gene: TRBJ2-3; clone size: NA; D gene: TRBD2; CDR3 DNA: TGTGCCAGCAGCTTAGTGGCGGGAGGATTTGGCACTACAGATACGCAGTATTTT; CDR3 protein: CASSLVAGGFGTTDTQYF
V gene: TRBV28; J gene: TRBJ2-7; clone size: NA; D gene: NA; CDR3 DNA: TGTGCCAGCAGGACGTGGACAGCCTACTACGAGCAGTACTTC; CDR3 protein: CASRTWTAYYEQYF
V gene: TRBV7-9; J gene: TRBJ2-6; clone size: once; D gene: TRBD1; CDR3 DNA: TGTGCCAGCAGCTTAACACAGGGGGCCAGTGGGGCCAACGTCCTGACTTTC; CDR3 protein: CASSLTQGASGANVLTF
V gene: TRBV7-2; J gene: TRBJ2-7; clone size: NA; D gene: NA; CDR3 DNA: TGTGCCAGCAGGACGATTGTTGGCAGGGGCTACGAGCAGTACTTC; CDR3 protein: CASRTIVGRGYEQYF
V gene: TRBV19; J gene: TRBJ1-6; clone size: NA; D gene: TRBD1; CDR3 DNA: TGTGCCAGTAGTACGCCACGACAGGGAGCCCGCTTTAGGGATTCACCCCTCCACTTT; CDR3 protein: CASSTPRQGARFRDSPLHF
V gene: TRBV28; J gene: TRBJ2-5; clone size: NA; D gene: TRBD2; CDR3 DNA: TGTGCCAGCAGTTTCCGTTCAGCGGGGGCCTGGACACAGACCCAGTACTTC; CDR3 protein: CASSFRSAGAWTQTQYF
V gene: TRBV2; J gene: TRBJ1-6; clone size: NA; D gene: TRBD1; CDR3 DNA: TGTGCCAGCAGTGAAAATGGACAGGGTTTGGGATCACCCCTCCACTTT; CDR3 protein: CASSENGQGLGSPLHF
V gene: TRBV30; J gene: TRBJ1-2; clone size: NA; D gene: TRBD1; CDR3 DNA: TGTGCCTGGAGTGGGGGACAGGCCTTGGGCTACACCTTC; CDR3 protein: CAWSGGQALGYTF
V gene: TRBV5-1; J gene: TRBJ2-6; clone size: NA; D gene: NA; CDR3 DNA: TGCGCCAGCAGCTCCCTAGGGGCCAACGTCCTGACTTTC; CDR3 protein: CASSSLGANVLTF
V gene: TRBV4-3; J gene: TRBJ2-7; clone size: NA; D gene: TRBD2; CDR3 DNA: TGCGCCAGCAGCCAAGCCCGGACTAGCGGGAGTAAGTACTTC; CDR3 protein: CASSQARTSGSKYF
V gene: TRBV19; J gene: TRBJ2-5; clone size: NA; D gene: TRBD2; CDR3 DNA: TGTGCCAGTAGTATAAAGGGACTAGCGGGAGGGCCGCAGCAGACCCAGTACTTC; CDR3 protein: CASSIKGLAGGPQQTQYF
V gene: TRBV28; J gene: TRBJ1-3; clone size: few; D gene: NA; CDR3 DNA: TGTGCCAGCACCCCGTGGTGGCAGAGCGGATCCTCTGGAAACACCATATATTTT; CDR3 protein: CASTPWWQSGSSGNTIYF
V gene: TRBV5-8; J gene: TRBJ1-4; clone size: NA; D gene: NA; CDR3 DNA: TGTGCCAGCAGCTTACAGGGTTTTGGTGAAAAACTGTTTTTT; CDR3 protein: CASSLQGFGEKLFF
V gene: TRBV29-1; J gene: TRBJ2-5; clone size: NA; D gene: TRBD2; CDR3 DNA: TGCAGCGTTGGGAGCGGGAGAGAGACCCAGTACTTC; CDR3 protein: CSVGSGRETQYF
V gene: TRBV5-1; J gene: TRBJ2-5; clone size: NA; D gene: NA; CDR3 DNA: TGCGCCAGCAGCTTGTCAGGCCAAGAGACCCAGTACTTC; CDR3 protein: CASSLSGQETQYF
V gene: TRBV9; J gene: TRBJ2-7; clone size: NA; D gene: NA; CDR3 DNA: TGTGCCAGCAGCGTTTCCCCATCCTACGAGCAGTACTTC; CDR3 protein: CASSVSPSYEQYF
V gene: TRBV27; J gene: TRBJ2-3; clone size: NA; D gene: TRBD2; CDR3 DNA: TGTGCCAGCAGCCAATTTTCGGGTCCTTCCGGGGGGGGCCAGGATAGCACAGATACGCAGTATTTT; CDR3 protein: CASSQFSGPSGGGQDSTDTQYF